There are a few counts of the clone carrying this T cell receptor beta chain. Its antigen is unknown. Expressed TCRB transcripts were sequenced, since all the RNA that had been isolated was reverse transcribed. Naive, central memory and regulatory T cell samples yielded around 3.4 million reads on average. Libraries were prepared by immunoSEQ multiplex PCR; TCRdb keeps only in-frame clonotypes and omits some of them. The table lists more than 100,000 clones, approximately 30% of them singletons. This sample is drawn from a study of beta chain features in type 1 diabetes. Background on the study: All of the samples together had roughly 110 million sorted cells examined. Overall study results and limits: Type 1 diabetes patients had TCRB CDR3s that were shorter (moderately but significantly so) in all four CD4+ subsets. VDJ junctions from patients with type 1 diabetes contained fewer insertions and more deletions.

CDR1 is GTSNPN and CDR2 is SVGIG in the germline V gene (reference sequence). The CDR3 has 15 amino acids. Trimming cost V 4 bases and J 1 base, with 16 bases left between them. Sequencing was done on a sample of central memory CD4+ T cells from blood. The chain carries TRBV30 and TRBJ1-2; D not resolved. The receptor comes from a young woman with type 1 diabetes. In DNA form, the CDR3 reads TGTGCCTGGACGAGGGCAGGCGGAAATAACTATGGCTACACCTTC. Residues: CAWTRAGGNNYGYTF.